This T cell receptor (beta chain) was obtained from a study of T cell repertoires in cytomegalovirus infection. General study findings and limits: Accumulated public TCR beta family frequency recognized individuals carrying CMV together with the relevant HLA. The ex vivo response was dominated by HLA-C-restricted CMV-specific TCR beta clonotypes.

CDR1 MDHEN and CDR2 SYDVKM come from the germline V gene. The CDR3 covers 18 residues. V was shortened by 3 bases and J by 6 bases, with 24 bases between the two germline ends. TCRdb passed the reads through MiXCR, listing each CDR3 protein once. The profile shows 450,000 to 600,000 distinct CDR3 sequences, around 11% of them singletons. This clonotype was picked up many times. Its antigen remains unidentified. The chain employs TRBV28 and TRBJ2-1; perhaps TRBD2 as D (5 bases). The specimen was PBMCs. This TCR was sampled from a human donor in good health (CMV status not recorded). Some clones in this sample may be carry-over from other donors' samples. The CDR3 here is CASSFPPLGTLTINEQFF. For the CDR3, the DNA is TGTGCCAGCAGTTTTCCCCCACTAGGAACGTTAACTATCAATGAGCAGTTCTTC.